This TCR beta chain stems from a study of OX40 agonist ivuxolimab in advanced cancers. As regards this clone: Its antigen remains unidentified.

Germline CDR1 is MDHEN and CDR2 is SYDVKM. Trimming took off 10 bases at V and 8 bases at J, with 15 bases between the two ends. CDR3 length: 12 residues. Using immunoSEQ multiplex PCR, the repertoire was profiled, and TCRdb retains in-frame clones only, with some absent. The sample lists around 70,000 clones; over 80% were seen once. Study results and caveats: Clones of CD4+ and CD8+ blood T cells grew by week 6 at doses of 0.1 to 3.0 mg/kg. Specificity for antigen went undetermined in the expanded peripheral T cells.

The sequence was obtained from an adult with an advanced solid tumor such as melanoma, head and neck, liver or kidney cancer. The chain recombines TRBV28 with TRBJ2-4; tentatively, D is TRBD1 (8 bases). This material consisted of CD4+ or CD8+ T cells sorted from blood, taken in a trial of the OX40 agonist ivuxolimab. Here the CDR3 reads CATSGTGDIQYF. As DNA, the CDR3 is TGTGCCACCAGCGGGACAGGAGACATTCAGTACTTC.